The 7 T cell receptor beta chains given below trace back to one sample, sequenced in a study of breast tumors, draining lymph nodes, adjacent tissues. TCRdb passed the multiplex PCR reads through MiXCR, listing each CDR3 protein once. The data show 10,000 or so distinct CDR3 sequences, with about 40% seen just once and less than 15% held by the top ten. Sample: tumor-adjacent breast tissue. The source is a female donor with breast cancer. Some clones in this sample may be carry-over from other donors' samples.

This sequence joins TRBV18 and TRBJ2-3; D remains unclear. Germline V gene data show CDR1 as KGHSH and CDR2 as LQKENI. Trimming left V 4 bases short and J 3 bases short, with 5 bases between. The CDR3 runs to 12 residues. The CDR3 reads CASSLGTDTQYF. CDR3 in DNA: TGTGCCAGCTCACTGGGGACAGATACGCAGTATTTT.

A few counts support this clonotype. A much larger clonotype is one base distant, so this may be a read error. The V call is TRBV18, the J call TRBJ2-7; a weak D match, TRBD1 (6 bases). CDR3 length: 15 residues. V gave up 5 bases and J gave up 2 bases, with 16 bases separating them. Per the germline V gene, CDR1 is KGHSH and CDR2 is LQKENI. DNA of the CDR3: TGTGCCAGCTCATCGGGACACGAATGGCCCTACGAGCAGTACTTC. It encodes CASSSGHEWPYEQYF.

Sample share makes this clonotype medium-sized. The V and J genes are TRBV9 and TRBJ2-1, with 8 bases lining up with TRBD1. The CDR3 length is 14 residues. J was trimmed by 9 bases and V by 3 bases; bases with no gene match: 8. CDR1 and CDR2 (germline): SGDLS, YYNGEE. The CDR3 DNA reads TGTGCCAGCAGCGCAGGACAGGGTTTCGGTGAGCAGTTCTTC. It translates to CASSAGQGFGEQFF.

By its share, this clonotype is medium-sized (0.01 to 0.1%). The chain couples TRBV20-1 to TRBJ2-7; 7 nucleotides agree with TRBD1. The CDR3 is made up of 13 amino acids. Looked up from germline, CDR1 is DFQATT and CDR2 is SNEGSKA (reference sequence). Losses at the gene ends were 6 bases for V and 3 bases for J; bases not matched to a gene: 8. CDR3 sequence: CSARGTEHYEQYF. In DNA form, the CDR3 reads TGCAGTGCCAGGGGGACAGAACACTACGAGCAGTACTTC.

This clonotype is medium-sized by share. J is TRBJ1-5 and V is TRBV6-1; D may be TRBD1 (5 bases). The CDR3 runs 11 residues. Germline V lookup: CDR1 MNHNS, CDR2 SASEGT. With 11 bases removed from V and 9 bases from J, the gap between germline ends came to 14 bases. CDR3 DNA sequence: TGTGCCTTAGGGGACTTTGGGCCCCAGCATTTT. Protein: CALGDFGPQHF.

This clonotype occurred many times. The chain employs TRBV28 and TRBJ2-1; TRBD2 matches at 7 bases. V lost 5 bases to trimming and J lost 5 bases; unmatched junction nucleotides: 9. The germline gives CDR1 MDHEN, CDR2 SYDVKM. The CDR3 runs to 15 residues. In DNA, the CDR3 is TGTGCCAGCAGTCCCTGGGGAGGGAACGACAATGAGCAGTTCTTC. It specifies CASSPWGGNDNEQFF.

This clonotype turned up a few times. This chain joins TRBV15 and TRBJ2-5; D unclear. Germline CDR1 LNHNV, CDR2 YYDKDF (reference sequence). The CDR3 sequence is 13 residues long. Trimming shortened V by 0 bases and J by 5 bases, and 7 bases separated the two germline ends. The CDR3 sequence is CATSRDWKETQYF. CDR3 DNA sequence: TGTGCCACCAGCAGAGATTGGAAGGAGACCCAGTACTTC.